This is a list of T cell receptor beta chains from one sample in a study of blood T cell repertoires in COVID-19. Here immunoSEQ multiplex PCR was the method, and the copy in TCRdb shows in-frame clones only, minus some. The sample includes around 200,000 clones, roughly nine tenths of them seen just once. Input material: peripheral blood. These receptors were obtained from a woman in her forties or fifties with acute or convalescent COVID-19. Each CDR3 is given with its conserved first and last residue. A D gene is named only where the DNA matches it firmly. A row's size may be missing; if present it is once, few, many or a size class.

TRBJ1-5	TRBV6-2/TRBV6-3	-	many	TGTGCCAGCAGTGCCGGGACAAGCTCCTGGCCCCAGCATTTT	CASSAGTSSWPQHF
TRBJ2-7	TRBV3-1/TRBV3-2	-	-	TGTGCCAGCAGCCAAGAACCGATCCTCGGGTACGAGCAGTACTTC	CASSQEPILGYEQYF
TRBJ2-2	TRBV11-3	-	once	TGTGCCAGCAGCTCGACAGGCCTCACCGGGGAGCTGTTTTTT	CASSSTGLTGELFF
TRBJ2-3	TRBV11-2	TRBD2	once	TGTGCCAGCAGCTTAGGAAGGCTAGCGGGGAGCACAGATACGCAGTATTTT	CASSLGRLAGSTDTQYF
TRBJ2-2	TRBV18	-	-	TGTGCCAGCTCACCACAGCGGGCGAGCACCGGGGAGCTGTTTTTT	CASSPQRASTGELFF
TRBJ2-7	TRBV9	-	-	TGTGCCAGCAGCGTAGGCGGGTCCTTCAACGAGCAGTACTTC	CASSVGGSFNEQYF
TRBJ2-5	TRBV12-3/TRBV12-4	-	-	TGTGCCAGCAGCTCTAGCGACCCGGGGGCCCAGTACTTC	CASSSSDPGAQYF
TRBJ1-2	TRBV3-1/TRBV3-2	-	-	TGTGCCAGCAGCCCTAGGGGTCCCAACTATGGCTACACCTTC	CASSPRGPNYGYTF
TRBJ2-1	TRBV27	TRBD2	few	TGTGCCAGCAGTCCCTGGCTAGCGGGTTACAATGAGCAGTTCTTC	CASSPWLAGYNEQFF
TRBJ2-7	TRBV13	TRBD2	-	TGTGCCAGCAGCTCTTCGGGACTAGCGGGAGGGCCGGCGGTCCACGAGCAGTACTTC	CASSSSGLAGGPAVHEQYF
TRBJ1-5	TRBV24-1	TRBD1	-	TGTGCCACCAAAGGGCAGGGGGTAAATCAGCCCCAGCATTTT	CATKGQGVNQPQHF
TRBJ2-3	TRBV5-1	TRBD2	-	TGCGCCAGCTCTAGCGGGAGGGCGGAGAGGACAGATACGCAGTATTTT	CASSSGRAERTDTQYF
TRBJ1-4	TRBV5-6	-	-	TGTGCCAGCAGCTTCGCAGCAACTAATGAAAAACTGTTTTTT	CASSFAATNEKLFF
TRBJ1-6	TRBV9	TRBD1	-	TGTGCCAGCAGCCCCCGGACAGGGGCCAACTCCTATAATTCACCCCTCCACTTT	CASSPRTGANSYNSPLHF
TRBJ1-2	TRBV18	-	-	TGTGCCAGCTCGCACAGCGGGCCCTCTTATGGCTACACCTTC	CASSHSGPSYGYTF
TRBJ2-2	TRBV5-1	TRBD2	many	TGCGCCAGCAGCTTGTCTGGCGGGAGGTACACCGGGGAGCTGTTTTTT	CASSLSGGRYTGELFF
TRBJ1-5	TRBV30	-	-	TGTGCCTGGAGTTCCGGGGGTCGGCAGCCCCAGCATTTT	CAWSSGGRQPQHF
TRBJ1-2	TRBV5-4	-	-	TGTGCCAGCAGCTTTTGGGACACACTTAGATGGTATGGCTACACCTTC	CASSFWDTLRWYGYTF
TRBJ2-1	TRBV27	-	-	TGTGCCAGCAGTTACGGAGGTGAGCAGTTCTTC	CASSYGGEQFF
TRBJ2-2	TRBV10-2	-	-	TGCGCCAGCAGTGAACCGGGACTTAACACCGGGGAGCTGTTTTTT	CASSEPGLNTGELFF
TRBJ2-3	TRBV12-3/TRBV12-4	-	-	TGTGCCAGCAGTTTAGTGGGGGGTACGCAGTATTTT	CASSLVGGTQYF
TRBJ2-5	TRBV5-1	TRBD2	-	TGCGCCAGCAGCACACAGACTAGCGGGAGGTCCGAGACCCAGTACTTC	CASSTQTSGRSETQYF
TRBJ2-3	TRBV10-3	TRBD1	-	TGTGCCATCAGTGAGTCGAGGGTGGCGGGACAGGGTCCAGATACGCAGTATTTT	CAISESRVAGQGPDTQYF
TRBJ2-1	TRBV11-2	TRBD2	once	TGTGCCAGCAGCCGAGTTAGCGGGAGTGTTAATGAGCAGTTCTTC	CASSRVSGSVNEQFF